A selection of T cell receptor beta chains follows, all from one sample in a study of control samples from healthy donors and cancer patients. Profiled with immunoSEQ multiplex PCR; TCRdb holds only in-frame clones, not every one. The sample records about 79,000 clones, 80% to 95% being singletons. Sequenced material: PBMCs. The source is a woman in her thirties or forties with lung cancer. The CDR3 runs from the conserved cysteine through the conserved F or W. Fields, in order: V gene, clone size, D gene, J gene, CDR3 protein, CDR3 DNA. D genes are given only for firm matches. Rows may omit the clone size; those that give it use once, few, many or a size class.

V gene: TRBV11-2; clone size: -; D gene: TRBD1; J gene: TRBJ1-2; CDR3 protein: CASSPGGGQGPRDYGYTF; CDR3 DNA: TGTGCCAGCAGCCCGGGGGGGGGACAGGGGCCGAGGGACTATGGCTACACCTTC
V gene: TRBV10-3; clone size: once; D gene: -; J gene: TRBJ1-1; CDR3 protein: CAISAGLQNTEAFF; CDR3 DNA: TGTGCCATCAGTGCGGGCCTCCAGAACACTGAAGCTTTCTTT
V gene: TRBV28; clone size: -; D gene: -; J gene: TRBJ1-6; CDR3 protein: CASSIAGSSYNSPLHF; CDR3 DNA: TGTGCCAGCAGCATTGCTGGTAGCTCCTATAATTCACCCCTCCACTTT
V gene: TRBV3-1/TRBV3-2; clone size: -; D gene: TRBD2; J gene: TRBJ2-3; CDR3 protein: CASSHFRTSGGSTDTQYF; CDR3 DNA: TGTGCCAGCAGCCATTTTCGGACTAGCGGGGGGTCCACAGATACGCAGTATTTT
V gene: TRBV4-1; clone size: -; D gene: -; J gene: TRBJ2-7; CDR3 protein: CASSQGQLGQLITKQYF; CDR3 DNA: TGCGCCAGCAGCCAAGGTCAACTAGGTCAGCTGATTACGAAGCAGTACTTC
V gene: TRBV19; clone size: -; D gene: -; J gene: TRBJ1-1; CDR3 protein: CASSPTPEWAEAFF; CDR3 DNA: TGTGCCAGTAGCCCCACACCAGAATGGGCTGAAGCTTTCTTT
V gene: TRBV4-1; clone size: -; D gene: TRBD1; J gene: TRBJ2-7; CDR3 protein: CASSSDRGSWEQYF; CDR3 DNA: TGCGCCAGCAGCAGCGACAGGGGGTCGTGGGAGCAGTACTTC
V gene: TRBV5-1; clone size: -; D gene: -; J gene: TRBJ2-7; CDR3 protein: CASSFQGGEQYF; CDR3 DNA: TGCGCCAGCAGCTTCCAGGGGGGCGAGCAGTACTTC
V gene: TRBV7-9; clone size: -; D gene: -; J gene: TRBJ1-4; CDR3 protein: CASSAQGVSEKLFF; CDR3 DNA: TGTGCCAGCAGTGCACAGGGTGTGAGTGAAAAACTGTTTTTT
V gene: TRBV6-5; clone size: -; D gene: TRBD1; J gene: TRBJ1-1; CDR3 protein: CASRSGTGATEAFF; CDR3 DNA: TGTGCCAGCAGAAGCGGGACAGGGGCCACTGAAGCTTTCTTT
V gene: TRBV2; clone size: -; D gene: -; J gene: TRBJ1-5; CDR3 protein: CASSEATVSGNQPQHF; CDR3 DNA: TGTGCCAGCAGTGAAGCGACAGTCTCGGGCAATCAGCCCCAGCATTTT